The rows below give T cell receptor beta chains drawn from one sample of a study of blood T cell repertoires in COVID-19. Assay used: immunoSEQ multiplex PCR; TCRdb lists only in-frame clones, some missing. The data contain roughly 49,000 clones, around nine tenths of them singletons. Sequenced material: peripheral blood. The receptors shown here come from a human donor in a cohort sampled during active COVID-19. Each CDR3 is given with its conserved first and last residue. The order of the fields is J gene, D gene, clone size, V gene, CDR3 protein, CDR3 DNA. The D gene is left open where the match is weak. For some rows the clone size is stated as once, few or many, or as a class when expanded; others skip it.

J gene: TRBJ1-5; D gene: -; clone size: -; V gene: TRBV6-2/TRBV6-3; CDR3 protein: CASSSSVANQPQHF; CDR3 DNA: TGTGCCAGCAGCTCGTCGGTCGCAAATCAGCCCCAGCATTTT
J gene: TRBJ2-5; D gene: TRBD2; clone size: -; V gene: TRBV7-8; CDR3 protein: CASSLGSTSGSRETQYF; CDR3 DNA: TGTGCCAGCAGCTTAGGGTCGACTAGCGGGAGTCGTGAGACCCAGTACTTC
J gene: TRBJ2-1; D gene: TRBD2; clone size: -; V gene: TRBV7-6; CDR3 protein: CASSPTSGGSYNEQFF; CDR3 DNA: TGTGCCAGCAGCCCGACTAGCGGGGGTTCCTACAATGAGCAGTTCTTC
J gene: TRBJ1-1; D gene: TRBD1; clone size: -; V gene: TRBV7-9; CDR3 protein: CASSGKGALGTEAFF; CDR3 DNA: TGTGCCAGCAGCGGGAAGGGGGCTCTTGGGACTGAAGCTTTCTTT
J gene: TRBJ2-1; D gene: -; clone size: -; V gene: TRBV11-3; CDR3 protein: CASSLGGENYNEQFF; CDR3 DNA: TGTGCCAGCAGCTTAGGGGGGGAGAACTACAATGAGCAGTTCTTC
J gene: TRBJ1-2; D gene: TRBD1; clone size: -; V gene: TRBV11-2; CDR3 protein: CASSSSGTVYGYTF; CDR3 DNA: TGTGCCAGCAGCTCCTCCGGGACAGTCTATGGCTACACCTTC
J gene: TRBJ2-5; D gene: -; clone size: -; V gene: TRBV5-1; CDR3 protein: CASKDFQETQYF; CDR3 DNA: TGCGCCAGCAAGGACTTCCAAGAGACCCAGTACTTC
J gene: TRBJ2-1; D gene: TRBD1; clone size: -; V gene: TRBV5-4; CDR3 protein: CASSPGQGAFSEQFF; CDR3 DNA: TGTGCCAGCAGCCCGGGACAGGGGGCGTTCAGTGAGCAGTTCTTC
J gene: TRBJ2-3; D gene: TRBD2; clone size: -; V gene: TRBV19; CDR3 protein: CASRRSGSLTDTQYF; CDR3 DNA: TGTGCCAGTAGGCGGAGCGGGAGTCTCACAGATACGCAGTATTTT
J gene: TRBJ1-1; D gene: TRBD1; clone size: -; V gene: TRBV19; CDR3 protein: CASSAGGRNTEAFF; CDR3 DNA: TGTGCCAGTAGCGCAGGGGGGCGGAACACTGAAGCTTTCTTT
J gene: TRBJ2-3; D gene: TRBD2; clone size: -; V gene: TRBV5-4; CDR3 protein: CASSRALAGGTDTQYF; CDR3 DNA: TGTGCCAGCAGCAGGGCACTAGCGGGCGGTACAGATACGCAGTATTTT
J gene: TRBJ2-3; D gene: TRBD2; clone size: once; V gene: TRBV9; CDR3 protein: CASSVATSGRPSTDTQYF; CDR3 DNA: TGTGCCAGCAGCGTAGCTACTAGCGGGAGGCCAAGCACAGATACGCAGTATTTT
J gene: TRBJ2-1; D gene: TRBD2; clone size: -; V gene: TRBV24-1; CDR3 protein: CATSDYGGSGRADEQFF; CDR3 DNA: TGTGCCACCAGTGATTACGGGGGTAGCGGGAGGGCAGATGAGCAGTTCTTC
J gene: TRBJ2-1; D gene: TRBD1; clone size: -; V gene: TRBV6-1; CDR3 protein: CASSAQGGTGLPPSYNEQFF; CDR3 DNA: TGTGCCAGCAGTGCTCAGGGGGGGACAGGGTTACCCCCATCCTACAATGAGCAGTTCTTC
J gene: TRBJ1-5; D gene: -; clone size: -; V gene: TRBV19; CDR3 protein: CASSTGDWNNQPQHF; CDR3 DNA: TGTGCCAGTAGTACGGGGGATTGGAACAATCAGCCCCAGCATTTT
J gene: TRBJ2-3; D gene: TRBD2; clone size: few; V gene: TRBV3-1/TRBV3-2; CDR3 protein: CASSQDQGVAGADTQYF; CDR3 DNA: TGTGCCAGCAGCCAAGATCAGGGAGTAGCGGGGGCAGATACGCAGTATTTT
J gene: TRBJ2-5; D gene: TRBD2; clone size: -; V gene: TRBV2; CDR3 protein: CASRTSGRVGETQYF; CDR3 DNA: TGTGCCAGTCGGACTAGCGGGAGGGTAGGGGAGACCCAGTACTTC
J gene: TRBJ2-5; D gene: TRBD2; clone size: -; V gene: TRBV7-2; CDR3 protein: CASSLDRLAVGETQYF; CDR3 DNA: TGTGCCAGCAGCTTAGATCGACTAGCGGTAGGCGAGACCCAGTACTTC
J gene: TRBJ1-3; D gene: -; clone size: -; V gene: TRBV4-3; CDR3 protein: CASSQEVTRAGNTIYF; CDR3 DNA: TGCGCCAGCAGCCAAGAAGTAACCCGGGCTGGAAACACCATATATTTT
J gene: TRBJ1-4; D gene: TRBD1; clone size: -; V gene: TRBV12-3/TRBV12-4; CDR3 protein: CASSRDSKEKLFF; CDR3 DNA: TGTGCCAGCAGTAGGGACAGCAAGGAAAAACTGTTTTTT
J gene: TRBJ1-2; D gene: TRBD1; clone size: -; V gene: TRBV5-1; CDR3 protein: CASSQDPGTASGYTF; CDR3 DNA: TGCGCCAGCAGCCAAGACCCCGGGACAGCTTCTGGCTACACCTTC
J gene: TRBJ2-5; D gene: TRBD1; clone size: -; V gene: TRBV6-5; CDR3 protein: CASSSRQGALETQYF; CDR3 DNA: TGTGCCAGCAGTTCCAGACAGGGGGCGTTAGAGACCCAGTACTTC
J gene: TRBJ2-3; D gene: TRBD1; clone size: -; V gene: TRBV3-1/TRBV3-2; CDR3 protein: CASSQRPFPGQGTDTQYF; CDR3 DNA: TGTGCCAGCAGCCAGAGGCCCTTTCCGGGACAGGGCACAGATACGCAGTATTTT
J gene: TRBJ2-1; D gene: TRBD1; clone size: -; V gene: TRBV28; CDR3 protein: CASSRPPGTGTLSEQFF; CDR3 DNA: TGTGCCAGCAGCAGACCCCCCGGGACAGGGACCCTAAGTGAGCAGTTCTTC
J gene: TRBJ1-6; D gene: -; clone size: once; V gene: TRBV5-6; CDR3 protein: CASSAKGLVSPLHF; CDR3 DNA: TGTGCCAGCAGCGCGAAGGGGTTGGTCTCACCCCTCCACTTT
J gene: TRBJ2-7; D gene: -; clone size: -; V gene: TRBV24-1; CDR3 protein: CATMDSSSYEQYF; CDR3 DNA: TGTGCCACCATGGACTCGAGCTCCTACGAGCAGTACTTC
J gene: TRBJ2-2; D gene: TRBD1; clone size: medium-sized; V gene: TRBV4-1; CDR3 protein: CASSQVGTGTGELFF; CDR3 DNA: TGCGCCAGCAGCCAGGTCGGGACAGGGACCGGGGAGCTGTTTTTT
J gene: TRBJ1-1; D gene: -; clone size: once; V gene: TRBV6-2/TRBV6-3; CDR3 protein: CASSTGFTEAFF; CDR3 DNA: TGTGCCAGCAGTACAGGGTTCACTGAAGCTTTCTTT
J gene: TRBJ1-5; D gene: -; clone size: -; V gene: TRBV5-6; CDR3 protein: CASSLLSGDGDQPQHF; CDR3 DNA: TGTGCCAGCAGCCTCCTATCCGGGGATGGCGATCAGCCCCAGCATTTT
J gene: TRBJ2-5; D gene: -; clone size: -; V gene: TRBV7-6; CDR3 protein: CASSLGQARETQYF; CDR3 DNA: TGTGCCAGCAGCTTAGGACAGGCAAGGGAGACCCAGTACTTC
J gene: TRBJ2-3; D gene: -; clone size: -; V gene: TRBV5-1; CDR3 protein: CASSWDNTDTQYF; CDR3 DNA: TGCGCCAGCAGCTGGGACAACACAGATACGCAGTATTTT
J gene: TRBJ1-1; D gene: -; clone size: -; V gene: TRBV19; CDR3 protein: CASTGGLVNTEAFF; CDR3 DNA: TGTGCCAGTACGGGAGGGCTTGTGAACACTGAAGCTTTCTTT
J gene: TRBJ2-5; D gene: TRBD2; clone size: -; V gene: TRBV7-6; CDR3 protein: CASSLVVAGGSETQYF; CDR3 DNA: TGTGCCAGCAGCTTAGTGGTAGCGGGGGGCTCAGAGACCCAGTACTTC
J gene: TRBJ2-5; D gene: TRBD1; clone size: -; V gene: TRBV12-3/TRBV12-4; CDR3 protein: CASSQGVPGAQYF; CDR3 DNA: TGTGCCAGCAGTCAGGGGGTGCCTGGGGCCCAGTACTTC
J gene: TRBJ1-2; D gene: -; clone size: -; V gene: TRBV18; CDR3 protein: CASSPTAVAYGYTF; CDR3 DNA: TGTGCCAGCTCACCTACGGCGGTTGCCTATGGCTACACCTTC
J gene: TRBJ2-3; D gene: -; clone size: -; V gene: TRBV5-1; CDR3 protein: CASSWGGIGSTDTQYF; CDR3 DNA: TGCGCCAGCAGCTGGGGAGGAATTGGGAGCACAGATACGCAGTATTTT
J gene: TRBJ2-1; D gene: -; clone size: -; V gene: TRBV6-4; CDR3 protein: CASSPLTGHNEQFF; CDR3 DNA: TGTGCCAGCAGTCCCTTGACAGGCCACAATGAGCAGTTCTTC
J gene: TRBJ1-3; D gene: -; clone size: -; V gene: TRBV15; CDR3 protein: CATSRASGVNTIYF; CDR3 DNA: TGTGCCACCAGCAGAGCATCCGGGGTTAACACCATATATTTT
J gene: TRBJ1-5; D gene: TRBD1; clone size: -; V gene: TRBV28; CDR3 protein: CASSPPAGGTNQPQHF; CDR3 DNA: TGTGCCAGCAGTCCCCCGGCAGGGGGTACCAATCAGCCCCAGCATTTT
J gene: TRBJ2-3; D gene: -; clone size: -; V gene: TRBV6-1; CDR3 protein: CASSEAWGTGDTQYF; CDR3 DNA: TGTGCCAGCAGTGAAGCTTGGGGAACGGGGGACACGCAGTATTTT